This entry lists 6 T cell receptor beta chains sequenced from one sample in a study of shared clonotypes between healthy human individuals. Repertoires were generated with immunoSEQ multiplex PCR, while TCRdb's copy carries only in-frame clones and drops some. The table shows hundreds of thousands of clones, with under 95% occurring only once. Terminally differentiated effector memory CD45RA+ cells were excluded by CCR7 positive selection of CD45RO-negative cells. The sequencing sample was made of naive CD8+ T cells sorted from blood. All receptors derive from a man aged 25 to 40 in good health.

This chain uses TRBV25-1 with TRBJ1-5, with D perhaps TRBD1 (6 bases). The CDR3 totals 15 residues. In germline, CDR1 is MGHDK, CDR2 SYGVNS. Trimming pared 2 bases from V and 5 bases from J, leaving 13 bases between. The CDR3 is CASSEGFKGDQPQHF. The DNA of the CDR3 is TGTGCCAGCAGTGAAGGGTTCAAGGGGGATCAGCCCCAGCATTTT.

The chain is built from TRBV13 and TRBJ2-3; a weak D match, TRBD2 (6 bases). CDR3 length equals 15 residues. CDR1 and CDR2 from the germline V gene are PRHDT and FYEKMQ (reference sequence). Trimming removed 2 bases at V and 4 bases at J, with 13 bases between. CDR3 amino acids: CASSLYGSFADTQYF. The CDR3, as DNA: TGTGCCAGCAGCTTATACGGGAGTTTCGCAGATACGCAGTATTTT.

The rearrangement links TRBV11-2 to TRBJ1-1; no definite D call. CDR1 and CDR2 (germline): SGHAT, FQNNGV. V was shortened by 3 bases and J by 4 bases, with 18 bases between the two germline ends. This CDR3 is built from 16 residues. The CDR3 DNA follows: TGTGCCAGCAGCTTTTTTACGGTGACTTCGGGCACTGAAGCTTTCTTT. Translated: CASSFFTVTSGTEAFF.

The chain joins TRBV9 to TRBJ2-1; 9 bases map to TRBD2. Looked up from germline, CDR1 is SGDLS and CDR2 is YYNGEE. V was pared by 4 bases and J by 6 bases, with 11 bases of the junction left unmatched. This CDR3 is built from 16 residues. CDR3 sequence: CASSPTRGTSPNEQFF. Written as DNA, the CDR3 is TGTGCCAGCAGCCCGACGAGGGGGACTAGCCCCAATGAGCAGTTCTTC. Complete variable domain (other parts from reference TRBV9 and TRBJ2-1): DSGVTQTPKHLITATGQRVTLRCSPRSGDLSVYWYQQSLDQGLQFLIQYYNGEERAKGNILERFSAQQFPDLHSELNLSSLELGDSALYFCASSPTRGTSPNEQFFGPGTRLTVL.

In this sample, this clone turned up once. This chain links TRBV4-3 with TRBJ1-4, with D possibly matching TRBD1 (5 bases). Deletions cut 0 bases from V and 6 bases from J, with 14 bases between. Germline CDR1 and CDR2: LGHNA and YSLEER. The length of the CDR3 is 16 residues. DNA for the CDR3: TGCGCCAGCAGCCAAGATAACGACAGAGAATATGAAAAACTGTTTTTT. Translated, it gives CASSQDNDREYEKLFF.

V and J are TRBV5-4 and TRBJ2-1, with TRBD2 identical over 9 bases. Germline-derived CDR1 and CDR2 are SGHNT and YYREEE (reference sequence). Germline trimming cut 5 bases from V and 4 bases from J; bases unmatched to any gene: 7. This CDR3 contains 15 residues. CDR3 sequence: CASSTGTSGYNEQFF. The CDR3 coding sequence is TGTGCCAGCAGTACGGGAACTAGCGGGTACAATGAGCAGTTCTTC.